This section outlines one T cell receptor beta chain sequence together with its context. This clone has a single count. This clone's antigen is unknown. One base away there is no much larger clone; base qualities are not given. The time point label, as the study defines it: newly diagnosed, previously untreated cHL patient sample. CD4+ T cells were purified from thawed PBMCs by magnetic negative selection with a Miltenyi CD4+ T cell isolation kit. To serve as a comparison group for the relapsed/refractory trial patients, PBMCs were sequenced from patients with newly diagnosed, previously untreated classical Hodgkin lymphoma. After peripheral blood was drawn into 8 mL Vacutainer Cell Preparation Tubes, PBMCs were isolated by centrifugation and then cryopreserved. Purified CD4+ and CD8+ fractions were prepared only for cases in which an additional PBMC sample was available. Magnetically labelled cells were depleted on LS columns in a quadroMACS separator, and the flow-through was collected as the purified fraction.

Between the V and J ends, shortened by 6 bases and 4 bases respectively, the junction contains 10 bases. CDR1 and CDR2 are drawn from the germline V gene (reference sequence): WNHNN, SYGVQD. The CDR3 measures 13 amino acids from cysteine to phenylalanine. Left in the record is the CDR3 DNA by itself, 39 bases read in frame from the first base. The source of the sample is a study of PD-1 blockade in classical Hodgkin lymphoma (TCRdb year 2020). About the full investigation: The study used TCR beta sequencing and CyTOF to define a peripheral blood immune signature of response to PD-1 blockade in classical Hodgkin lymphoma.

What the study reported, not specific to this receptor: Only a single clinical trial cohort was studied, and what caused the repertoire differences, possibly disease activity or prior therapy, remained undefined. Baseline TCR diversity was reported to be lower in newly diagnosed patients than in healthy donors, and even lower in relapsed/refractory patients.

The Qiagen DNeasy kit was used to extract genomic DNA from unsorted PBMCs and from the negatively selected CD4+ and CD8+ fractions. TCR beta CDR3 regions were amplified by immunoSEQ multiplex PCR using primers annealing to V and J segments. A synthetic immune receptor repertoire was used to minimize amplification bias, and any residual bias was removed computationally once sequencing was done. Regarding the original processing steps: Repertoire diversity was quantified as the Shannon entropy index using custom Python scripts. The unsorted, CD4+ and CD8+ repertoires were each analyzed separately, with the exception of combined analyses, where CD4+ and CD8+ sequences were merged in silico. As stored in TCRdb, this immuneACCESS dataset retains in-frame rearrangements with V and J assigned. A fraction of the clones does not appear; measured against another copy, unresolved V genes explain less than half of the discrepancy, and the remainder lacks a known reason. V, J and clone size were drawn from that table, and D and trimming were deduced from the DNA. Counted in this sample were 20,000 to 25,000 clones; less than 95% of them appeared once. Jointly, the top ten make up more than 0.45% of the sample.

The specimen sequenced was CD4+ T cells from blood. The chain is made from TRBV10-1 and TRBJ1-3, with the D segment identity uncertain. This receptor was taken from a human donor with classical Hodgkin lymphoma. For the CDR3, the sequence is CASSRDPGNTIYF. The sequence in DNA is TGCGCCAGCAGCCGGGATCCAGGAAACACCATATATTTT.